This TCR beta chain was sequenced for a study of blood T cell repertoires in COVID-19. Background on the study: Samples taken during acute and convalescent COVID-19 were collected in the United States, Italy and Spain. PBMCs, B-cell-depleted T cells, or T cells provided the cDNA or gDNA that made up the material.

Generated by immunoSEQ multiplex PCR, the TCRdb table keeps only in-frame clones and is missing some. This sample yields around 21,000 clones, of which about nine tenths are seen a single time; 11% belongs to the top ten. Germline loops: CDR1 SGDLS, CDR2 YYNGEE. CDR3 size: 14 residues. The V gene end was trimmed by 0 bases and the J gene end by 2 bases; junction bases not matched to a gene: 0. A remark on this clone: Other DNA sequences in the sample encode the same CDR3.

The TCR originated in a human donor in a cohort sampled during active COVID-19. Sequenced input: peripheral blood. The V call is TRBV9, the J call TRBJ1-2, with 8 bases fitting TRBD1. The CDR3 DNA reads TGTGCCAGCAGCGTAGGGACAGGGAACTATGGCTACACCTTC. The encoded protein is CASSVGTGNYGYTF. The whole variable domain, filled in from reference TRBV9 and TRBJ1-2, reads DSGVTQTPKHLITATGQRVTLRCSPRSGDLSVYWYQQSLDQGLQFLIQYYNGEERAKGNILERFSAQQFPDLHSELNLSSLELGDSALYFCASSVGTGNYGYTFGSGTRLTVV.